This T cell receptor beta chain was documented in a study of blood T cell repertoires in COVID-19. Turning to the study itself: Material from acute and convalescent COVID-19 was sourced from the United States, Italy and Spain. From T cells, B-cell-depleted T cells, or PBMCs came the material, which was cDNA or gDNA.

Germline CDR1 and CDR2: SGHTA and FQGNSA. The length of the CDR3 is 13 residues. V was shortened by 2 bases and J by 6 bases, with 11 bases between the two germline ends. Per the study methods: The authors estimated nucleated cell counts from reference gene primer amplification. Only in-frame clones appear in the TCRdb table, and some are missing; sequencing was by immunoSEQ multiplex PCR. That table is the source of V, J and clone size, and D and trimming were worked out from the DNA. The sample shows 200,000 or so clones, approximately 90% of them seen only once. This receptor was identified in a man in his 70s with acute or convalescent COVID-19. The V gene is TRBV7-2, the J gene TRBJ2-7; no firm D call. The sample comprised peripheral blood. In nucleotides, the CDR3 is TGTGCCAGCAGCTTATTAGAAAGAGGCGAGCAGTACTTC. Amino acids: CASSLLERGEQYF.